The source of this TCR beta chain is a study of patients and donors after allogeneic stem cell transplantation. TCRdb re-called the RT-PCR reads with MiXCR, one entry per CDR3 protein. The table shows 70,000 to 75,000 distinct CDR3 sequences, with about a quarter occurring only once. The table lists this clonotype with a few counts. The sequenced sample was blood, either unsorted or a sorted T cell fraction (not recorded which). This TCR was sampled from a human donor who was either an allogeneic HSCT recipient or a stem cell or donor lymphocyte infusion donor (not recorded which). It is not recorded whose cells these are; they may come from a transplant donor.

CDR3 sequence: CASSPRSGELFF. CDR3 bases: TGTGCCAGCAGCCCCCGTTCCGGGGAGCTGTTTTTT. The V gene is TRBV6-5, the J gene TRBJ2-2; D gene uncertain. CDR1 is MNHEY and CDR2 is SVGAGI in the germline V gene. V was trimmed by 6 bases and J by 6 bases, leaving 8 bases between them. This CDR3 spans 12 amino acids.